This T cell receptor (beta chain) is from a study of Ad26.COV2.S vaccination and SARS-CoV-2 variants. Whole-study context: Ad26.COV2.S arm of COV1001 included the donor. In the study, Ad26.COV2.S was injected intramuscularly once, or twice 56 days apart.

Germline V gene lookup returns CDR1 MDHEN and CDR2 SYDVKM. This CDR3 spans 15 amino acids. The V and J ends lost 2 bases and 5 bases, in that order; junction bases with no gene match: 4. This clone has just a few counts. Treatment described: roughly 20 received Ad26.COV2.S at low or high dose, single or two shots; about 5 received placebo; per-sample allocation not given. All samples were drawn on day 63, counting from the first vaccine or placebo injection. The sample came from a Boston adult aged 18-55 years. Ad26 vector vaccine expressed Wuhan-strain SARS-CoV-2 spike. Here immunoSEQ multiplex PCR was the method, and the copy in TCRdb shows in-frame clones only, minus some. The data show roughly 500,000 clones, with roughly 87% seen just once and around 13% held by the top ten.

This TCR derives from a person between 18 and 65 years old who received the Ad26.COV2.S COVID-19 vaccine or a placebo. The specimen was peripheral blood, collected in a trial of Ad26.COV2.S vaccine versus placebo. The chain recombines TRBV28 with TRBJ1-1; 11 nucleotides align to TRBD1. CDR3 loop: CASSLAGQGETEAFF. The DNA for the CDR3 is TGTGCCAGCAGTTTAGCGGGACAGGGGGAAACTGAAGCTTTCTTT. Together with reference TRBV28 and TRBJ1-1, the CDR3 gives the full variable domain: DVKVTQSSRYLVKRTGEKVFLECVQDMDHENMFWYRQDPGLGLRLIYFSYDVKMKEKGDIPEGYSVSREKKERFSLILESASTNQTSMYLCASSLAGQGETEAFFGQGTRLTVV.